The clone carrying this TCR beta chain showed up many times. These data come from a study of T cell clonality in common variable immunodeficiency. CVID and control samples used equivalent genomic DNA input. TCRdb's table, derived via immunoSEQ multiplex PCR, lists solely in-frame clones and lacks some. The sample lists approximately 50,000 clones, none appearing once, the ten largest making up 2% to 2.5%. This TCR was recovered from a person aged 18-69 years in good health. Sequencing input: peripheral blood mononuclear cells.

CDR3 bases read: TGCGCCAGCAGCTTGGGGTACAGGGGAGAGACC. The encoded protein is CASSLGYRGET. The complete CDR3 reads CASSLGYRGETQYF. This chain links TRBV5-1 with TRBJ2-5; the match to TRBD1 covers 7 bases. Read coverage stops 3 residues before the CDR3 terminus; the germline J gene supplies the remainder. Per the germline V gene, CDR1 is SGHRS and CDR2 is YFSETQ. V was clipped by 0 bases and J by 4 bases; unmatched bases: 3. This CDR3 is 14 amino acids long.